The clone carrying this T cell receptor beta chain showed up many times. Its target is not known. The junction and the germline gene differ at one end; a read error may be behind it. The data were obtained in a study of identical twins. CDR3 size: 15 residues. Germline-derived CDR1 and CDR2 are SQVTM and ANQGSEA. Study-level points and caveats: Cord blood beta clonotypes present at high abundance carried fewer insertions; no such pattern appeared in memory repertoires. A partial confounding effect on zero-insertion analyses could come from invariant MAIT and iNKT cells. Out-of-frame alpha sequences common to twins exhibited a surplus of low generation probability.

Template switching added a universal primer site, and cDNA bore unique molecular identifiers. TCRdb ran MiXCR on the 5' RACE reads and lists one entry per CDR3 protein. This table has 750,000 to 950,000 distinct CDR3 sequences, approximately 13% appearing once. This sample also belongs to another study, concerning yellow fever vaccine responses in identical twins.

The chain is built from TRBV29-1 and TRBJ1-1; TRBD1 is a possible D gene (6 bases). This TCR derives from a woman aged 18-29 years in good health. The material sequenced was PBMCs. The CDR3 protein is CSVPREGVENTEAFF. CDR3 DNA: TGCAGCGTCCCCCGCGAGGGGGTCGAGAACACGGAAGCTTTCTTT.